This paragraph reports one T cell receptor beta chain. The repertoire was sequenced with immunoSEQ multiplex PCR; TCRdb's copy has only in-frame clones and lacks some. The table has some 180,000 clones, approximately 90% seen once. These data originate in a study of blood T cell repertoires in COVID-19. Study in general: There were acute and convalescent COVID-19 samples, and they came from the United States, Italy and Spain.

Germline V gene sequence: CDR1 MNHEY, CDR2 SVGAGI. Trimming shortened V by 4 bases and J by 0 bases, and 10 bases separated the two germline ends. This CDR3 has 15 amino acids. V usage is TRBV6-5 and J usage is TRBJ1-5, with D maybe TRBD1 (6 bases). The sequencing input was PBMCs or T cells enriched from blood (not recorded which). The clonotype was recovered from a woman aged 40 to 50 in a cohort exposed to, infected with or recovered from COVID-19 (not recorded which). The chain's CDR3 is CASSFGTTSNQPQHF. The CDR3 nucleotides are TGTGCCAGCAGTTTCGGGACAACTAGCAATCAGCCCCAGCATTTT.